These T cell receptor beta chains were read from a single sample in a study of ipilimumab plus nivolumab after autologous stem cell transplantation. Clones were sequenced by immunoSEQ multiplex PCR, and TCRdb holds only the in-frame ones, with some missing. The sample yields about 10,000 clones, about 81% seen once. The sample in question was PBMCs, obtained in a trial of ipilimumab plus nivolumab as post-transplant consolidation. The source is a male donor with diffuse large B-cell lymphoma. The CDR3 runs from the conserved cysteine through the conserved F or W. The order of the fields is J gene, V gene, clone size, D gene, CDR3 DNA, CDR3 protein. A D gene is named only where the DNA matches it firmly. Only part of the rows carry a size: once, few, many, or a class if the clone is expanded.

j_gene: TRBJ1-1
v_gene: TRBV7-6
abundance: -
d_gene: -
CDR3nt: TGTGCCAGCAGCTTATTACCATTAACCAGCTCTGAAGCTTTCTTT
CDR3aa: CASSLLPLTSSEAFF

j_gene: TRBJ1-2
v_gene: TRBV6-5
abundance: -
d_gene: TRBD1
CDR3nt: TGTGCCAGCAGTTACCGAGGACAGGGACAGGCCCGGGGCTACACCTTC
CDR3aa: CASSYRGQGQARGYTF

j_gene: TRBJ1-2
v_gene: TRBV28
abundance: -
d_gene: TRBD1
CDR3nt: TGTGCCAGCAGTTCGCCCGGGACAGTCAACTATGGCTACACCTTC
CDR3aa: CASSSPGTVNYGYTF

j_gene: TRBJ2-7
v_gene: TRBV29-1
abundance: -
d_gene: TRBD1
CDR3nt: TGCAGCGTCGCTCCGGGACAGGGCCGACCGAGCTCCTACGAGCAGTACTTC
CDR3aa: CSVAPGQGRPSSYEQYF

j_gene: TRBJ1-4
v_gene: TRBV9
abundance: -
d_gene: -
CDR3nt: TGTGCCAGCAGCGTCCAGGATGGAGGTGAAAAACTGTTTTTT
CDR3aa: CASSVQDGGEKLFF

j_gene: TRBJ2-3
v_gene: TRBV19
abundance: few
d_gene: -
CDR3nt: TGTGCCAGTAGTACCACTAACACAGATACGCAGTATTTT
CDR3aa: CASSTTNTDTQYF

j_gene: TRBJ2-1
v_gene: TRBV6-4
abundance: -
d_gene: TRBD2
CDR3nt: TGTGCCAGCAGTGGAAATCGGGGGGGTCGGAATGAGCAGTTCTTC
CDR3aa: CASSGNRGGRNEQFF

j_gene: TRBJ1-1
v_gene: TRBV28
abundance: -
d_gene: -
CDR3nt: TGTGCCAGCAGTCCTATGTATGTTTGGGGGCGGATGAACACTGAAGCTTTCTTT
CDR3aa: CASSPMYVWGRMNTEAFF

j_gene: TRBJ2-2
v_gene: TRBV19
abundance: -
d_gene: TRBD2
CDR3nt: TGTGCCAGTAGTATAGTAGCTAGCGGGGGCGGGGAGCTGTTTTTT
CDR3aa: CASSIVASGGGELFF

j_gene: TRBJ2-5
v_gene: TRBV29-1
abundance: few
d_gene: -
CDR3nt: TGCAGCGTTAATGGCCGCGGCATTACCCAAGAGACCCAGTACTTC
CDR3aa: CSVNGRGITQETQYF

j_gene: TRBJ1-3
v_gene: TRBV29-1
abundance: once
d_gene: TRBD1
CDR3nt: TGCAGCGTTCGATCTCGGGACAGGGGTGGAAACACCATATATTTT
CDR3aa: CSVRSRDRGGNTIYF

j_gene: TRBJ2-2
v_gene: TRBV19
abundance: -
d_gene: -
CDR3nt: TGTGCCAGTACCAATAGGGGGGGATCCGGGGAGCTGTTTTTT
CDR3aa: CASTNRGGSGELFF

j_gene: TRBJ2-3
v_gene: TRBV9
abundance: -
d_gene: TRBD2
CDR3nt: TGTGCCAGCAGCGTCCCACTAGCGGGGAGCACAGATACGCAGTATTTT
CDR3aa: CASSVPLAGSTDTQYF

j_gene: TRBJ2-3
v_gene: TRBV5-4
abundance: -
d_gene: TRBD2
CDR3nt: TGTGCCAGCAGCTTGGTAGCGGGGAGTCCAGATACGCAGTATTTT
CDR3aa: CASSLVAGSPDTQYF

j_gene: TRBJ2-2
v_gene: TRBV7-2
abundance: -
d_gene: -
CDR3nt: TGTGCCAGCAGCTTACCCATGGCGGCGAACACCGGGGAGCTGTTTTTT
CDR3aa: CASSLPMAANTGELFF

j_gene: TRBJ1-4
v_gene: TRBV7-2
abundance: -
d_gene: -
CDR3nt: TGTGCCAGCAGCTTGGGCTTAGTGGATGAAAAACTGTTTTTT
CDR3aa: CASSLGLVDEKLFF

j_gene: TRBJ2-2
v_gene: TRBV30
abundance: -
d_gene: -
CDR3nt: TGTGCCTGGAGTCGACCAACCATAACTAGTACCGGGGAGCTGTTTTTT
CDR3aa: CAWSRPTITSTGELFF

j_gene: TRBJ1-6
v_gene: TRBV19
abundance: -
d_gene: TRBD1
CDR3nt: TGTGCCAGTAAAACCGGGACAGGGGTTAATTCACCCCTCCACTTT
CDR3aa: CASKTGTGVNSPLHF

j_gene: TRBJ2-3
v_gene: TRBV9
abundance: -
d_gene: -
CDR3nt: TGTGCCAGCAGCGTAGATGACGCTCGGGATACGCAGTATTTT
CDR3aa: CASSVDDARDTQYF

j_gene: TRBJ2-7
v_gene: TRBV5-1
abundance: -
d_gene: -
CDR3nt: TGCGCCAGCAGCTGGGGAACAGGGATCTCCTACGAGCAGTACTTC
CDR3aa: CASSWGTGISYEQYF

j_gene: TRBJ1-1
v_gene: TRBV6-9
abundance: -
d_gene: -
CDR3nt: TGTGCCAGCAGTGAACAAGGGCTGTACACTGAAGCTTTCTTT
CDR3aa: CASSEQGLYTEAFF

j_gene: TRBJ1-1
v_gene: TRBV5-1
abundance: -
d_gene: -
CDR3nt: TGCGCCAGCAGTGTTAGTTGGGGGAACACTGAAGCTTTCTTT
CDR3aa: CASSVSWGNTEAFF

j_gene: TRBJ2-7
v_gene: TRBV5-4
abundance: -
d_gene: -
CDR3nt: TGTGCCGGCACCCGGGACCTAGGGGACTACGAGCAGTACTTC
CDR3aa: CAGTRDLGDYEQYF

j_gene: TRBJ2-3
v_gene: TRBV7-3
abundance: -
d_gene: TRBD1
CDR3nt: TGTGCCAGCAGCTTAAGGGACAGGGAGGCATATACGCAGTATTTT
CDR3aa: CASSLRDREAYTQYF

j_gene: TRBJ2-5
v_gene: TRBV6-1
abundance: -
d_gene: -
CDR3nt: TGTGCCAGCAGTGACAGGGGGGTTACCGGAGAGACCCAGTACTTC
CDR3aa: CASSDRGVTGETQYF

j_gene: TRBJ2-2
v_gene: TRBV9
abundance: few
d_gene: -
CDR3nt: TGTGCCAGCAGCGGAGAGGAGACAGCTACGAACACCGGGGAGCTGTTTTTT
CDR3aa: CASSGEETATNTGELFF

j_gene: TRBJ2-5
v_gene: TRBV7-2
abundance: -
d_gene: -
CDR3nt: TGTGCCAGCAGCACGGACTACCAAGAGACCCAGTACTTC
CDR3aa: CASSTDYQETQYF

j_gene: TRBJ1-6
v_gene: TRBV11-2
abundance: -
d_gene: TRBD1
CDR3nt: TGTGCCAGCAGCTTAGAGAGGACAGGGAATTCACCCCTCCACTTT
CDR3aa: CASSLERTGNSPLHF

j_gene: TRBJ1-2
v_gene: TRBV7-9
abundance: -
d_gene: -
CDR3nt: TGTGCCAGCAGCTCGGCAGGGTCTCTTGGCTACACCTTC
CDR3aa: CASSSAGSLGYTF

j_gene: TRBJ2-1
v_gene: TRBV2
abundance: -
d_gene: TRBD2
CDR3nt: TGTGCCAACAATGAAGCGGGGGGGCTTTACAATGAGCAGTTCTTC
CDR3aa: CANNEAGGLYNEQFF

j_gene: TRBJ1-1
v_gene: TRBV7-9
abundance: -
d_gene: -
CDR3nt: TGTGCCAGCAGCCCCCCGGGAGTATTCACTGAAGCTTTCTTT
CDR3aa: CASSPPGVFTEAFF

j_gene: TRBJ2-6
v_gene: TRBV7-9
abundance: -
d_gene: TRBD1
CDR3nt: TGTGCCAGCAGCCCCCATAGGGGACAGGGAACTTCTGGGGCCAACGTCCTGACTTTC
CDR3aa: CASSPHRGQGTSGANVLTF

j_gene: TRBJ1-1
v_gene: TRBV7-2
abundance: once
d_gene: -
CDR3nt: TGTGCCAGCAGCTTACAGGGGCCTAACACTGAAGCTTTCTTT
CDR3aa: CASSLQGPNTEAFF

j_gene: TRBJ1-1
v_gene: TRBV5-4
abundance: -
d_gene: TRBD1
CDR3nt: TGTGCCAGCAGCTTGAACAGGGGGCAGACTGAAGCTTTCTTT
CDR3aa: CASSLNRGQTEAFF

j_gene: TRBJ2-5
v_gene: TRBV5-4
abundance: -
d_gene: TRBD2
CDR3nt: TGTGCCAGCAGCTTGGCCGGACTAGCGGGGGGGGTCCAAGAGACCCAGTACTTC
CDR3aa: CASSLAGLAGGVQETQYF

j_gene: TRBJ2-7
v_gene: TRBV6-1
abundance: -
d_gene: -
CDR3nt: TGTGCCAGCAGATTTACCGCCGCCTACGAGCAGTACTTC
CDR3aa: CASRFTAAYEQYF

j_gene: TRBJ2-4
v_gene: TRBV2
abundance: few
d_gene: -
CDR3nt: TGTGCCAGCAGCGATTCAGGCATTCAGTACTTC
CDR3aa: CASSDSGIQYF

j_gene: TRBJ2-5
v_gene: TRBV7-9
abundance: -
d_gene: TRBD1
CDR3nt: TGTGCCAGCAGCTTCGAGGGACAGGGTAGGGTCGAGACCCAGTACTTC
CDR3aa: CASSFEGQGRVETQYF

j_gene: TRBJ1-3
v_gene: TRBV7-9
abundance: once
d_gene: TRBD1
CDR3nt: TGTGCCAGCAGCCCGGGACAGGGGAAATCCGGAAACACCATATATTTT
CDR3aa: CASSPGQGKSGNTIYF

j_gene: TRBJ1-5
v_gene: TRBV28
abundance: -
d_gene: -
CDR3nt: TGTGCCAGCAGTGGAGGGCGGGGATATCAGCCCCAGCATTTT
CDR3aa: CASSGGRGYQPQHF

j_gene: TRBJ2-3
v_gene: TRBV7-6
abundance: -
d_gene: TRBD2
CDR3nt: TGTGCCAGCAGCCCCAGGGGACTAGCGGGGGGCTTTAGCACAGATACGCAGTATTTT
CDR3aa: CASSPRGLAGGFSTDTQYF

j_gene: TRBJ2-3
v_gene: TRBV19
abundance: -
d_gene: -
CDR3nt: TGTGCCAGTAGTATAGCGGGGATGGGCACAGATACGCAGTATTTT
CDR3aa: CASSIAGMGTDTQYF

j_gene: TRBJ2-3
v_gene: TRBV4-2
abundance: -
d_gene: -
CDR3nt: TGTGCCAGCAGCCATAAAGGGATTAGCGCCCGGGGGTTAGATACGCAGTATTTT
CDR3aa: CASSHKGISARGLDTQYF

j_gene: TRBJ2-3
v_gene: TRBV6-6
abundance: -
d_gene: -
CDR3nt: TGTGCCAGCCTGGAGGAATGGGCTAGCACAGATACGCAGTATTTT
CDR3aa: CASLEEWASTDTQYF

j_gene: TRBJ1-5
v_gene: TRBV27
abundance: -
d_gene: TRBD1
CDR3nt: TGTGCCAGCAGTCGTACTGGGACAGCGAATCAGCCCCAGCATTTT
CDR3aa: CASSRTGTANQPQHF

j_gene: TRBJ2-1
v_gene: TRBV6-6
abundance: -
d_gene: -
CDR3nt: TGTGCCAGCAGTTACGGCAATGAGCAGTTCTTC
CDR3aa: CASSYGNEQFF

j_gene: TRBJ1-2
v_gene: TRBV5-1
abundance: -
d_gene: TRBD1
CDR3nt: TGCGCCAGCAGCACGGGACAGGGAAGTGGCTACACCTTC
CDR3aa: CASSTGQGSGYTF

j_gene: TRBJ2-2
v_gene: TRBV11-2
abundance: -
d_gene: TRBD1
CDR3nt: TGTGCCAGCAGCTTAAGACCGCGGGACAGGGGGCTTAGGGAGCTGTTTTTT
CDR3aa: CASSLRPRDRGLRELFF

j_gene: TRBJ1-1
v_gene: TRBV19
abundance: -
d_gene: -
CDR3nt: TGTGCCAGTAGTGATGGGCTGAACACTGAAGCTTTCTTT
CDR3aa: CASSDGLNTEAFF

j_gene: TRBJ2-1
v_gene: TRBV4-2
abundance: few
d_gene: -
CDR3nt: TGTGCCAGCAGGACTCTAGGGGGGGGTCTTGTCCATGAGCAGTTCTTC
CDR3aa: CASRTLGGGLVHEQFF

j_gene: TRBJ2-1
v_gene: TRBV18
abundance: -
d_gene: TRBD2
CDR3nt: TGTGCCAGCTCAATCTCGATGCGGGGGGGCGGCCACCTTGAGCAGTTCTTC
CDR3aa: CASSISMRGGGHLEQFF

j_gene: TRBJ2-7
v_gene: TRBV6-5
abundance: -
d_gene: TRBD1
CDR3nt: TGTGCCATTTCCCGGGACAGGGGCCACGAGCAGTACTTC
CDR3aa: CAISRDRGHEQYF

j_gene: TRBJ1-6
v_gene: TRBV28
abundance: -
d_gene: -
CDR3nt: TGTGCCAGCATTCCACGAGTAAATTCACCCCTCCACTTT
CDR3aa: CASIPRVNSPLHF

j_gene: TRBJ1-2
v_gene: TRBV28
abundance: -
d_gene: -
CDR3nt: TGTGCCAGCAGTCCCTGGGCCTTCTATGGCTACACCTTC
CDR3aa: CASSPWAFYGYTF

j_gene: TRBJ1-5
v_gene: TRBV6-5
abundance: once
d_gene: -
CDR3nt: TGTGCCAGCAGTCAGATAAATAGCAATCAGCCCCAGCATTTT
CDR3aa: CASSQINSNQPQHF

j_gene: TRBJ2-7
v_gene: TRBV27
abundance: -
d_gene: -
CDR3nt: TGTGCCAGCAGTATGGGGACCTGGGGCGAGCAGTACTTC
CDR3aa: CASSMGTWGEQYF

j_gene: TRBJ2-5
v_gene: TRBV15
abundance: -
d_gene: TRBD1
CDR3nt: TGTGCCACCAGCAGACCGGACAGGGGCGCAGGGGAGACCCAGTACTTC
CDR3aa: CATSRPDRGAGETQYF

j_gene: TRBJ2-7
v_gene: TRBV7-9
abundance: few
d_gene: -
CDR3nt: TGTGCCAGCAGCTTAAACGGCATAGGGGACGAGCAGTACTTC
CDR3aa: CASSLNGIGDEQYF

j_gene: TRBJ1-1
v_gene: TRBV6-5
abundance: -
d_gene: -
CDR3nt: TGTGCCAGCAGTCCGACACCTACGGGGACTGAAGCTTTCTTT
CDR3aa: CASSPTPTGTEAFF

j_gene: TRBJ2-1
v_gene: TRBV4-3
abundance: -
d_gene: TRBD1
CDR3nt: TGCGCCAGCAGCCGATTGCTGACAGGGGGCGCCTACAATGAGCAGTTCTTC
CDR3aa: CASSRLLTGGAYNEQFF